The sequence of this TCR beta chain was determined in a study of CD8+ T cells in alopecia areata. General study results and limits: Clonality was higher in lesional than normal scalp, especially in alopecia totalis/universalis. Mice showed TCR sharing more clearly than patients did, possibly owing to HLA.

RNA extraction was followed by reverse transcription into cDNA, which acted as the sequencing template. This table comes from immunoSEQ multiplex PCR, and its TCRdb copy is limited to in-frame clones, with some not included. The sample holds 95,000 to 120,000 clones, 45% to 60% seen once. Germline-derived CDR1 and CDR2 are SGDLS and YYNGEE. The V and J ends lost 1 base and 5 bases respectively, with 16 bases between them. The CDR3 length is 15 residues. Comments on this clone: Its antigen remains unknown.

J is TRBJ2-7 and V is TRBV9; the D is unclear. This TCR was sampled from a human donor with alopecia areata. The sequenced sample was NKG2D-low CD8+ T cells sorted from blood. The CDR3 reads CASSVYSNVVDEQYF. The CDR3 bases are TGTGCCAGCAGCGTATATTCCAATGTGGTCGACGAGCAGTACTTC.